These T cell receptor beta chains were read from a single sample in a study of blood T cell repertoires in COVID-19. Generated by immunoSEQ multiplex PCR, the TCRdb table keeps only in-frame clones and is missing some. The repertoire holds around 72,000 clones, with about 91% as singletons. The sample comprised peripheral blood. The receptors were sampled from a woman aged 70-85 years with acute or convalescent COVID-19. Each CDR3 is given with its conserved first and last residue. Each record gives: V gene, clone size, J gene, D gene, CDR3 DNA, CDR3 protein. The D gene is left open where the match is weak. Not every row has a clone size; where given, it reads once, few, many or a size class.

>TRBV15|-|TRBJ1-1|TRBD1
TGTGCCACCAGCAGAGAAGGGGGCAAGAATGAAGCTTTCTTT
CATSREGGKNEAFF
>TRBV5-1|-|TRBJ2-3|-
TGCGCCAGCCAGGCTACGGCAGATACGCAGTATTTT
CASQATADTQYF
>TRBV6-5|-|TRBJ1-1|TRBD1
TGTGCCAGCAGTCCCGGGGACAGGGCGAACACTGAAGCTTTCTTT
CASSPGDRANTEAFF
>TRBV7-9|-|TRBJ2-1|-
TGTGCCAGCAGCTCCCTCGAGGGTGAGCAGTTCTTC
CASSSLEGEQFF
>TRBV28|-|TRBJ1-5|-
TGTGCCAGCAGTCGGTCTGTAATGGACTTTCAGCCCCAGCATTTT
CASSRSVMDFQPQHF
>TRBV28|-|TRBJ1-4|-
TGTGCCAGCAGTTTATCAGGGGCTGCAACTAATGAAAAACTGTTTTTT
CASSLSGAATNEKLFF
>TRBV28|-|TRBJ1-1|TRBD1
TGTGCCAGCAATGGAGTACCGGGGGCAGGGGGTACGAACACTGAAGCTTTCTTT
CASNGVPGAGGTNTEAFF
>TRBV30|once|TRBJ1-2|-
TGTGCCTGCCTCGACGGGGGGTATGGCTACACCTTC
CACLDGGYGYTF
>TRBV3-1/TRBV3-2|-|TRBJ1-2|-
TGTGCCAGCAGCCCGATGGGGCTGGGGGGGGGTAATGGCTACACCTTC
CASSPMGLGGGNGYTF
>TRBV30|-|TRBJ1-6|-
TGTGCCTGGAGTCAGGGGCTCGAGGGGCCCCTCCACTTT
CAWSQGLEGPLHF
>TRBV9|-|TRBJ2-5|TRBD2
TGTGCCAGCAGCGTAGCGGGAGGGCCCCAAGAGACCCAGTACTTC
CASSVAGGPQETQYF
>TRBV9|-|TRBJ2-2|TRBD1
TGTGCCAGCAGCGTGGGACAGGGGAGGGGCACCGGGGAGCTGTTTTTT
CASSVGQGRGTGELFF
>TRBV21-1|-|TRBJ2-5|-
TGTGCCAGCAGCAAAGCGAGAGCTAGCGGGAGGTGGCAAGAGACCCAGTACTTC
CASSKARASGRWQETQYF
>TRBV6-6|-|TRBJ2-7|-
TGTGCCACGGGAACAGGGTCCCACGAGCAGTACTTC
CATGTGSHEQYF
>TRBV19|-|TRBJ1-1|-
TGTGCCAGTAGCCGACAGGCGCTGAACACTGAAGCTTTCTTT
CASSRQALNTEAFF
>TRBV7-2|-|TRBJ1-1|-
TGTGCCAGCAGCTTATGGGGGGGCATGATTGGCCCGAACACTGAAGCTTTCTTT
CASSLWGGMIGPNTEAFF
>TRBV12-3/TRBV12-4|-|TRBJ1-1|TRBD1
TGTGCCAGCAGGGACAGGCCGAACACTGAAGCTTTCTTT
CASRDRPNTEAFF
>TRBV19|-|TRBJ1-6|-
TGTGCCAGTAGCCTAGGACAGTATAATTCACCCCTCCACTTT
CASSLGQYNSPLHF
>TRBV7-2|-|TRBJ1-5|-
TGTGCCAGCAGCTTAACAGCCAATCAGCCCCAGCATTTT
CASSLTANQPQHF
>TRBV29-1|-|TRBJ1-2|TRBD1
TGCAGCTCATGGACAGGGGGGACCTATGGCTACACCTTC
CSSWTGGTYGYTF
>TRBV27|-|TRBJ2-6|TRBD2
TGTGCCAGCAGTTTGGGTGCGGGACGGGGGGGGCGAGCTGGGGCCAACGTCCTGACTTTC
CASSLGAGRGGRAGANVLTF
>TRBV28|few|TRBJ1-3|TRBD1
TGTGCCACGGTCGCAGGGGGAGGTGGAAACACCATATATTTT
CATVAGGGGNTIYF
>TRBV7-3|-|TRBJ1-6|-
TGTGCCAGCAGCTCAAATAATTCACCCCTCCACTTT
CASSSNNSPLHF
>TRBV25-1|-|TRBJ1-1|-
TGTGCCAGCAGTGGGGTGGGGGGGACTGGCACTGAAGCTTTCTTT
CASSGVGGTGTEAFF
>TRBV7-2|-|TRBJ1-1|TRBD1
TGTGCCAGCAGGTCCAACAGGGGGGACACTGAAGCTTTCTTT
CASRSNRGDTEAFF
>TRBV7-9|-|TRBJ1-5|-
TGTGCCAGCAGCCTTAGCGGGGATAGCAATCAGCCCCAGCATTTT
CASSLSGDSNQPQHF
>TRBV19|-|TRBJ1-5|TRBD1
TGTGCCAGTAGTGGGGACAGGGGTCCCAATCAGCCCCAGCATTTT
CASSGDRGPNQPQHF
>TRBV6-5|-|TRBJ1-1|-
TGTGCCAGCTCCTCCGGGGGACTGGGTGGGGCTGAAGCTTTCTTT
CASSSGGLGGAEAFF
>TRBV6-5|once|TRBJ1-1|-
TGTGCCACCGTAGGGCCGGGGGTTACTGAAGCTTTCTTT
CATVGPGVTEAFF
>TRBV24-1|-|TRBJ1-2|-
TGTGCCACCAGTGACCGGAGCAGGGGCCCCTATGGCTACACCTTC
CATSDRSRGPYGYTF
>TRBV18|-|TRBJ2-7|TRBD2
TGTGCCAGCTCACCATCAGCGGGGGAGTACGAGCAGTACTTC
CASSPSAGEYEQYF
>TRBV6-5|-|TRBJ1-4|-
TGTGCCAGCAGTTACGGGCCAACTAATGAAAAACTGTTTTTT
CASSYGPTNEKLFF
>TRBV5-1|-|TRBJ2-2|TRBD1
TGCGCCAGCAGCCTAGGGACAGACCTAACCGGGGAGCTGTTTTTT
CASSLGTDLTGELFF
>TRBV9|-|TRBJ1-2|TRBD1
TGTGCCAGCAGCGCCCGGGACAGGGATCGGAACTATGGCTACACCTTC
CASSARDRDRNYGYTF
>TRBV30|-|TRBJ1-5|-
TGTGCCTGGAGTGTACGAAGGGAGGAGCCCCAGCATTTT
CAWSVRREEPQHF
>TRBV28|-|TRBJ1-5|TRBD1
TGTGCCAGCACCGGGACAGGGGGCTATCAGCCCCAGCATTTT
CASTGTGGYQPQHF
>TRBV28|-|TRBJ1-1|TRBD1
TGTGCCAGCAGTTTAAGGGACAGAAGAACTGAAGCTTTCTTT
CASSLRDRRTEAFF
>TRBV2|-|TRBJ1-6|-
TGTGCCAGCAGTTGGACACGGTCGCGGGGCCCCCTCCACTTT
CASSWTRSRGPLHF
>TRBV2|-|TRBJ2-3|-
TGTGCCAGCAGTGGGGGAGAGGAGGTCAGACCCTCCACAGATACGCAGTATTTT
CASSGGEEVRPSTDTQYF
>TRBV18|few|TRBJ2-2|TRBD2
TGTGCCAGCTCACCCGGACTAGCGGCCGGGGAGCTGTTTTTT
CASSPGLAAGELFF
>TRBV4-1|-|TRBJ1-5|TRBD1
TGCGCCAGCAGCCAAGCCGGACAGGGGCTCAATCAGCCCCAGCATTTT
CASSQAGQGLNQPQHF
>TRBV15|-|TRBJ2-3|TRBD2
TGTGCCACCAGCACCTTAGCGGGAGAGACAGATACGCAGTATTTT
CATSTLAGETDTQYF
>TRBV15|-|TRBJ1-1|-
TGTGCCACCAGCAGAGCCCTAGTGAACACTGAAGCTTTCTTT
CATSRALVNTEAFF
>TRBV20-1|few|TRBJ1-2|-
TGCAGTGCTAGTCGGAGGGGAGACTATGGCTACACCTTC
CSASRRGDYGYTF
>TRBV19|once|TRBJ2-5|TRBD1
TGTGCCAGTAGTAGCACCTGGGCAGGGGGATTGGAGACTCAGTACTTC
CASSSTWAGGLETQYF
>TRBV11-2|-|TRBJ2-3|-
TGTGCCAGCAGCTTAGAGGGTCGATCAGCGGGTAGCACAGATACGCAGTATTTT
CASSLEGRSAGSTDTQYF
>TRBV19|-|TRBJ1-6|TRBD1
TGTGCCAGTAGTATAGTAGGGACAGGAAATTCACCCCTCCACTTT
CASSIVGTGNSPLHF
>TRBV5-1|-|TRBJ1-1|TRBD1
TGCGCCAGCAGTTACGGACAGGGGAACACTGAAGCTTTCTTT
CASSYGQGNTEAFF
>TRBV4-3|-|TRBJ2-7|TRBD2
TGCGCCAGCAGCCAAGTAGCGGGAGCACGGGAGCAGTACTTC
CASSQVAGAREQYF
>TRBV28|once|TRBJ1-5|-
TGTGCCAGCAGACCTCCAGGGACTGGCCAGCCCCAGCATTTT
CASRPPGTGQPQHF